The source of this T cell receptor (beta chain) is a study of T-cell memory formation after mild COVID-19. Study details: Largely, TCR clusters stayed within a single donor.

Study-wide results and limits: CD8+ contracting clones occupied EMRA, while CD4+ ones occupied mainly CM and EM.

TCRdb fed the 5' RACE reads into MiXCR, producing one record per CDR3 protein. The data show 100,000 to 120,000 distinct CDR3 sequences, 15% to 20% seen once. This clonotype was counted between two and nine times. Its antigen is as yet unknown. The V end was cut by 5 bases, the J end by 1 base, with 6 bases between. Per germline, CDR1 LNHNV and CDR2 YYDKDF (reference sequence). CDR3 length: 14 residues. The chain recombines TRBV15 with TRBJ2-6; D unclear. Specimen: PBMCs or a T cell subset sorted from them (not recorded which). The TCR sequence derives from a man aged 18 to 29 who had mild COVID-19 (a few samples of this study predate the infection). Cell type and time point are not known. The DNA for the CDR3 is TGTGCCACCAGCCACCCTTCTGGGGCCAACGTCCTGACTTTC. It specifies CATSHPSGANVLTF.